One and the same sample provided the 24 T cell receptor beta chains below, sequenced in a study of T-cell reconstitution after alpha-beta-depleted transplantation in children. During its preparation, the TCRbeta library received unique molecular identifiers. TCRdb independently ran MiXCR on the PCR reads; one entry per CDR3 protein. The repertoire includes about 400,000 distinct CDR3 sequences, roughly 21% of them detected once, and less than 4.5% sits in the top ten. Sequences were derived from PBMCs from the stem cell graft donor, sampled from the stem cell graft. The receptors here all came from a human donor who donated a stem cell graft to a child with acute myeloid leukemia.

V gene TRBV18 combines with J gene TRBJ2-7, with D perhaps TRBD2 (6 bases). V was clipped by 6 bases and J by 6 bases, with 12 bases between them. This CDR3 is 12 amino acids long. From germline, CDR1 is KGHSH and CDR2 LQKENI. Here the CDR3 reads CASSAGSREQYF. CDR3 nucleotide sequence: TGTGCCAGCTCGGCGGGGAGTCGCGAGCAGTACTTC.

This clonotype occurred a few times. The rearrangement links TRBV20-1 to TRBJ2-7; TRBD1 is a possible D gene (5 bases). The CDR3 has 16 amino acids. Germline values: CDR1 DFQATT, CDR2 SNEGSKA (reference sequence). V lost 4 bases to trimming and J lost 2 bases, with 21 bases between them. The CDR3 loop reads CSATTLDGQGTYEQYF. The CDR3 region has the DNA TGCAGTGCTACGACCTTGGATGGGCAGGGCACCTACGAGCAGTACTTC.

This clonotype has only a few counts. The chain recombines TRBV7-2 with TRBJ2-1; tentative D call: TRBD2 (5 bases). CDR3 length: 16 residues. V lost 6 bases and J lost 2, with 17 bases in between. Looked up from germline, CDR1 is SGHTA and CDR2 is FQGNSA. This chain's CDR3 is CASSSSGSVTYNEQFF. The CDR3 DNA sequence: TGTGCCAGCAGTTCCTCCGGTAGCGTGACCTACAATGAGCAGTTCTTC.

This clonotype turned up a few times. V is TRBV10-3 and J is TRBJ2-5; D is undetermined. The CDR3 contains 15 residues. Trimming left V 0 bases short and J 3 bases short, with 11 bases between. CDR1 and CDR2 (germline): ENHRY, SYGVKD. The CDR3 DNA sequence: TGTGCCATCAGTGAGTCGCGGTTATCGGAAGAGACCCAGTACTTC. Encoded protein: CAISESRLSEETQYF.

The chain links TRBV12-5 to TRBJ1-2, with D perhaps matching TRBD1 (5 bases). The CDR3 is 13 amino acids. Germline V CDR1 and CDR2: LGHNT, FRNRAP. The V and J ends lost 5 bases and 7 bases respectively, with 14 bases between them. The CDR3 nucleotides read TGTGCTAGTGGTATCCTCCAGGGTTTTGGCTACACCTTC. It encodes CASGILQGFGYTF.

V and J are TRBV7-9 and TRBJ2-1, with D perhaps assigned TRBD1 or TRBD2 (5 bases each). Deletions cut 2 bases from V and 0 bases from J, with 14 bases between. CDR3 length: 17 amino acids. CDR1 is SEHNR and CDR2 is FQNEAQ in the germline V gene (reference sequence). CDR3 region: CASSLFTGRGSYNEQFF. CDR3 DNA sequence: TGTGCCAGCAGCTTATTCACGGGACGAGGCTCCTACAATGAGCAGTTCTTC. The full variable domain, its missing parts supplied by reference TRBV7-9 and TRBJ2-1, is DTGVSQNPRHKITKRGQNVTFRCDPISEHNRLYWYRQTLGQGPEFLTYFQNEAQLEKSRLLSDRFSAERPKGSFSTLEIQRTEQGDSAMYLCASSLFTGRGSYNEQFFGPGTRLTVL.

The CDR3 coding sequence is TGTGCCAGCAGTTTCCCCCCAAGGGGAGGGAAATCCTACAATGAGCAGTTCTTC. Translating gives CASSFPPRGGKSYNEQFF. The chain combines TRBV12-3 or TRBV12-4 with TRBJ2-1; 7 positions match TRBD2. V dropped 3 bases and J dropped 1; count of bases not matched to a gene: 12. The CDR3 length is 18 residues.

The chain couples TRBV12-3 or TRBV12-4 to TRBJ2-7; 12 positions agree with TRBD2. V shed 1 base and J 3 bases; nucleotides not matched to a gene: 4. The CDR3 runs 16 residues. The CDR3 loop is CASSLVTSGSFYEQYF. As DNA, the CDR3 is TGTGCCAGCAGTTTAGTGACTAGCGGGAGTTTCTACGAGCAGTACTTC.

The rearrangement joins TRBV20-1 to TRBJ2-1; possible D gene TRBD2, 5 bases. The CDR3 totals 15 residues. In germline, CDR1 is DFQATT, CDR2 SNEGSKA (reference sequence). V was pared by 6 bases and J by 5 bases, with 20 bases between. The CDR3 reads CSAASLLENHNEQFF. DNA for the CDR3: TGCAGTGCCGCATCGCTACTAGAAAACCACAATGAGCAGTTCTTC.

This clonotype appeared a few times. CDR3 nucleotide sequence: TGTGCCAGTAGTGCCGGACAGGGTGGCTATGGCTACACCTTC. Translated, it gives CASSAGQGGYGYTF. V is TRBV19 and J is TRBJ1-2; 8 bases are a match to TRBD1. The CDR3 spans 14 residues. Germline V gene data show CDR1 as LNHDA and CDR2 as SQIVND (reference sequence). V was pared by 5 bases and J by 4 bases, with 6 bases of the junction left unmatched.

The chain carries TRBV5-1 and TRBJ2-3, with D unresolved. CDR3 size: 13 residues. Trimming took 0 bases from V and 6 from J, leaving 8 bases between them. Germline lookup yields CDR1 SGHRS and CDR2 YFSETQ. For the CDR3, the DNA is TGCGCCAGCAGCTTGGACTCCCCGGATACGCAGTATTTT. Translating gives CASSLDSPDTQYF.

The rearrangement links TRBV29-1 to TRBJ2-7; maybe TRBD2 (6 bases). Germline values: CDR1 SQVTM, CDR2 ANQGSEA. CDR3 length: 12 residues. V was shortened by 3 bases and J by 3 bases, with 9 bases between the two germline ends. The CDR3 region is CSVEEGNYEQYF. In nucleotides, the CDR3 is TGCAGCGTTGAGGAGGGTAACTACGAGCAGTACTTC.

This chain joins TRBV25-1 and TRBJ2-2; 9 bases fit TRBD2. This CDR3 has 15 amino acids. Unmatched junction bases numbered 5, after V lost 3 bases and J lost 6 bases. Germline V gene sequence: CDR1 MGHDK, CDR2 SYGVNS. The CDR3 DNA reads TGTGCCAGCAGTGACCAGGGACTAGCTGCCGGGGAGCTGTTTTTT. Its translation: CASSDQGLAAGELFF.

This clonotype occurred a few times. V gene TRBV4-3 combines with J gene TRBJ1-1; a weak D match, TRBD1 (5 bases). Trimming left V 0 bases short and J 1 base short, with 9 bases between. This CDR3 region has 15 residues. Germline V gives CDR1 LGHNA, CDR2 YSLEER. In DNA, the CDR3 is TGCGCCAGCAGCCAAGAAGCAGGGAGGAACACTGAAGCTTTCTTT. As protein: CASSQEAGRNTEAFF.

This chain uses TRBV5-1 with TRBJ2-7, with D perhaps matching TRBD1 or TRBD2 (5 bases each). Per the germline V gene, CDR1 is SGHRS and CDR2 is YFSETQ. Trimming removed 6 bases from V and 0 bases from J, with 19 bases in between. The CDR3 extends over 16 amino acids. This CDR3 is CASTFWGSPSSYEQYF. The CDR3, as DNA: TGCGCCAGCACCTTTTGGGGGAGTCCTAGCTCCTACGAGCAGTACTTC.

The chain combines TRBV3-1 with TRBJ2-7, with 10 bases identical to TRBD2. CDR3 size: 15 residues. The germline V gene has CDR1 LGHDT and CDR2 YNNKEL (reference sequence). Unmatched junction bases numbered 6, after V lost 4 bases and J lost 3 bases. The CDR3 reads CASSRLAGNLYEQYF. The CDR3 coding sequence is TGTGCCAGCAGCCGACTAGCGGGCAACCTCTACGAGCAGTACTTC.

DNA of the CDR3: TGTGCCAGCGGGAGTCAGGCCTACAATGAGCAGTTCTTC. This translates into CASGSQAYNEQFF. The chain has TRBV2 and TRBJ2-1, with a possible D match to TRBD2 (5 bases). Between the trimmed V and J ends, which lost 8 bases and 2 bases, there was a span of 10 bases. The CDR3 is 13 residues long. The V gene's germline CDR1 is SNHLY and CDR2 FYNNEI.

CDR3 coding DNA: TGTGCCAGCAGCTTATCACCGGGACTAGCGGGAGGGCCCGCAGATACGCAGTATTTT. Protein sequence: CASSLSPGLAGGPADTQYF. The chain couples TRBV11-2 to TRBJ2-3; TRBD2 matches at 16 bases. The CDR3 is made up of 19 amino acids. Germline CDR1 reads SGHAT; CDR2 reads FQNNGV. V trimming: 2 bases; J trimming: 4 bases; junction bases outside the gene matches: 9.

This clonotype was counted between two and nine times. J is TRBJ2-7 and V is TRBV7-9, with 8 nucleotides matching TRBD1. The CDR3 has 16 residues. Looked up from germline, CDR1 is SEHNR and CDR2 is FQNEAQ (reference sequence). J lost 0 bases, V lost 5 bases, and 9 bases had no gene match. CDR3 nucleotide sequence: TGTGCCAGCAGCCAGGGGGCAGCGGTTCTCTCCTACGAGCAGTACTTC. Protein sequence: CASSQGAAVLSYEQYF.

V and J are TRBV25-1 and TRBJ2-7, with D possibly TRBD1 on 6 matching bases. This CDR3 region has 13 residues. V dropped 2 bases and J dropped 2 bases, with 7 bases sitting between them. Germline CDR1 and CDR2: MGHDK and SYGVNS. The DNA for the CDR3 is TGTGCCAGCAGTGAAGAGGGGGCCTACGAGCAGTACTTC. Amino acid sequence: CASSEEGAYEQYF.

The chain has TRBV12-3 or TRBV12-4 and TRBJ2-1; 9 nucleotides agree with TRBD2. The CDR3 spans 15 residues. Trimming cost V 6 bases and J 8 bases; bases outside gene matches: 11. CDR3 bases: TGTGCCAGCAGGCCTCAAGCGGGAGGTGACGATGAGCAGTTCTTC. It specifies CASRPQAGGDDEQFF.

The chain links TRBV20-1 to TRBJ2-7; 9 nucleotides match TRBD2. This CDR3 region has 17 residues. Germline loops: CDR1 DFQATT, CDR2 SNEGSKA (reference sequence). V was pared by 3 bases and J by 4 bases, with 16 bases of the junction left unmatched. The CDR3 here is CSASYLAGSGVGYEQYF. The CDR3 coding sequence is TGCAGTGCTAGTTACCTAGCGGGATCGGGGGTAGGGTACGAGCAGTACTTC.

This clonotype was seen only a few times. The chain links TRBV7-8 to TRBJ1-5; the D gene is possibly TRBD1 (5 bases). The length of the CDR3 is 15 residues. The V end lost 1 base, the J end lost 7 bases, and 14 bases lay between the germline ends. Germline loops: CDR1 SGHVS, CDR2 FQNEAQ. The CDR3 bases are TGTGCCAGCAGCTTAGACGTACAGTGGGGCCAGCCCCAGCATTTT. This codes for CASSLDVQWGQPQHF.

This clonotype has more than one count but fewer than ten. This rearrangement joins TRBV25-1 to TRBJ2-2; D unresolved. The germline CDR1 and CDR2 sequences are MGHDK and SYGVNS. CDR3 size: 15 residues. V lost 1 base and J lost 3, with 9 bases in between. DNA for the CDR3: TGTGCCAGCAGTGAATTTTTTATCGACACCGGGGAGCTGTTTTTT. It encodes CASSEFFIDTGELFF.